The TCR beta chain under discussion was sequenced for a study of T cell responses to AZD1222 COVID-19 vaccine (dated by TCRdb to the early 2020s). Turning to the overall study: TCR sequencing was performed for fewer than 250 trial participants, of whom about 200 were given two doses of AZD1222 and some 26 were given two doses of MenACWY control vaccine. Trial participants were enrolled by age into 18-55, 56-69 and 70-plus year subgroups, with roughly 150, 30 and 60 TCR-sequenced participants respectively.

The CDR3 regions of human TCRbeta chains were subjected to immunosequencing. As for the original processing: Repertoire TCRs were matched against a reference library of SARS-CoV-2-specific TCRs generated with the MIRA antigen-specificity platform. Breadth was defined as the fraction of unique TCRs that were SARS-CoV-2-associated. Depth was defined as the fraction of total T cells that were SARS-CoV-2-associated. Using the MIRA data, each spike-specific TCR was assigned both to the spike region to which the TCR was reactive and to a CD4 or CD8 class. Log10-transformed breadth and depth values were compared by one-way ANOVA with Sidak's multiple comparisons tests. Here the immuneACCESS table is served through TCRdb, limited to in-frame sequences with V and J called. Missing clones are a known gap in these copies; in checked studies unresolved V genes cover under half, and the rest lacks a known reason. V, J and clone size are those of that table, while D and trimming were read from the DNA. The sample has about 84,000 clones on record, 80% to 90% of them singletons. Together, the top ten hold 9.5% to 13% of the sample.

CDR1 and CDR2 are read off the germline V gene as MGHRA and YSYEKL. V trim: 7 bases; J trim: 15 bases; unmatched bases: 12. From its cysteine to its phenylalanine, the CDR3 spans 13 amino acids. The DNA shown is the 39-base CDR3, in frame from base 1. The paper as a whole reports these results and caveats: In the small 56-69-year group, the increase in depth fell short of significance, most likely because of low power. Participants were mostly white British, with more females than males. The authors suggested clonal diversity may have been underestimated. Conclusions about previously exposed vaccinees were limited because only 5 or 6 AZD1222 recipients were SARS-CoV-2 seropositive at baseline. Because no day 14 peak-response samples were available, the repertoires could be characterized only after the peak T cell response. Nearly half of unique spike-specific TCRs reportedly recognized epitopes outside regions mutated in the B.1.351 and B.1.1.7 variants. CD4 TCRs associated with the vaccine covered the entire spike protein, and the dominant responses were in regions 160-218 and 743-854. After two AZD1222 doses, spike-specific TCR breadth and depth were significantly higher than at day 0 and than in MenACWY recipients.

What the time point label conveys for this sample: about 28 days (+/-7) after the second vaccine dose. AZD1222 recipients given second doses at about 4 weeks or at about 12 weeks were pooled, since spike-specific TCR depth and breadth were not found to differ between the two schedules. Vaccinee samples came from UK trials COV001 and COV002, including a single-blind randomized controlled phase 2/3 trial of AZD1222 (ChAdOx1 nCoV-19) in healthy adults. For TCRbeta chain sequencing, PBMC samples were collected from trial participants at day 0 and at day 28 after the second dose. Notes on this clone: Its recognized antigen is unknown. Per-base qualities were not stored, and no clone one base away is much larger.

The specimen was peripheral blood, collected 28 days after the second AZD1222 dose. This receptor was taken from an adult who received the AZD1222 COVID-19 vaccine. The receptor chain draws on TRBV4-1 and TRBJ2-1, with 10 central nucleotides matching TRBD2. The CDR3 region: CASTQGLANKLFF. The sequence in DNA is TGCGCCAGCACCCAGGGACTAGCGAACAAGCTGTTCTTC.